The 2 T cell receptor beta chains below come from one sample, sequenced in a study of T-cell reconstitution after alpha-beta-depleted transplantation in children. Unique molecular identifiers were built into the TCRbeta library. TCRdb analysed the PCR reads with MiXCR anew, one entry per CDR3 protein. The sample includes approximately 240,000 distinct CDR3 sequences, around 10% of them seen just once. The sequences come from PBMCs from the stem cell graft donor, collected from the stem cell graft. All receptors come from a human donor who donated a stem cell graft to a child with acute lymphoblastic leukemia.

V gene TRBV5-5 combines with J gene TRBJ1-4; possibly TRBD1 for D (6 bases). Trimming removed 5 bases from V and 8 bases from J, with 19 bases in between. The CDR3 consists of 15 residues. Germline V CDR1 and CDR2: SGHKS, YYEKEE (reference sequence). For the CDR3, the DNA is TGTGCCAGCAGTAGACCGGGGGCTTTTGGGGAAAAACTGTTTTTT. Translated: CASSRPGAFGEKLFF.

The table lists this clonotype with many counts. Written as DNA, the CDR3 is TGTGCCAGCAGTTTCGACGGTTACCAAGAGACCCAGTACTTC. It codes for CASSFDGYQETQYF. V gene TRBV12-3 or TRBV12-4 combines with J gene TRBJ2-5; the D is unclear. The ends were cut back, 3 bases at V and 0 bases at J, with 8 bases in the middle. This CDR3 comprises 14 residues.